This T cell receptor (beta chain) is from a study of blood T cell repertoires in COVID-19. Libraries were prepared by immunoSEQ multiplex PCR; TCRdb keeps only in-frame clonotypes and omits some of them. The sample consists of about 51,000 clones, more than 70% of them appearing once. The sequenced material came from peripheral blood. This clonotype originated in an elderly man with active COVID-19.

CDR3: CASSLGGPKNIQYF. CDR3 in DNA: TGTGCCAGCAGTTTAGGGGGCCCAAAAAACATTCAGTACTTC. The chain uses TRBV27 and TRBJ2-4, with D perhaps matching TRBD1 (6 bases). The CDR3 sequence is 14 residues long. Per the germline V gene, CDR1 is MNHEY and CDR2 is SMNVEV (reference sequence). V was pared by 2 bases and J by 4 bases, with 9 bases between.